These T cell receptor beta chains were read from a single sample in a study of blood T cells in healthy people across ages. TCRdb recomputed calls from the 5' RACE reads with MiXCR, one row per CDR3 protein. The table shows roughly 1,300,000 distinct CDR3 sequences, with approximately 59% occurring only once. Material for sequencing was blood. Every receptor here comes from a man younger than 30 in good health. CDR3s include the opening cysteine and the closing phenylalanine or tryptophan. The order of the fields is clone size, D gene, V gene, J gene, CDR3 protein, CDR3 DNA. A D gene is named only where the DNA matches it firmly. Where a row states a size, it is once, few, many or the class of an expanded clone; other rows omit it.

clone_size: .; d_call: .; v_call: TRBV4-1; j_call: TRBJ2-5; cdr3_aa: CASSQGVVRETQYF; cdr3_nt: TGCGCCAGCAGCCAAGGCGTAGTACGAGAGACCCAGTACTTC
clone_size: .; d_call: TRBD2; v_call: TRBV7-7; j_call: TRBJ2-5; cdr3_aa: CASSLNSGGHQETQYF; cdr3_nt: TGTGCTAGCAGCTTAAACAGCGGGGGGCACCAAGAGACCCAGTACTTC
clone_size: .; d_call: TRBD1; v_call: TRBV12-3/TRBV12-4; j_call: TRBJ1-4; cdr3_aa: CASSLEGADEKLFF; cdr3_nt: TGTGCCAGCAGTTTAGAGGGGGCGGATGAAAAACTGTTTTTT
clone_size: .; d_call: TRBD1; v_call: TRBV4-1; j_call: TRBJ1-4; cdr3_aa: CASSQDHLRQGIHEKLFF; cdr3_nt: TGCGCCAGCAGCCAAGACCACCTCAGACAGGGCATACACGAAAAACTGTTTTTT
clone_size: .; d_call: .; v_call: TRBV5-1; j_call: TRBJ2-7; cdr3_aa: CASSLVTTNSYNEQYF; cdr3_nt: TGCGCCAGCAGCTTGGTGACTACAAACTCCTACAATGAGCAGTACTTC
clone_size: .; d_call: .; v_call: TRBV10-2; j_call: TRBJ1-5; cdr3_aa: CASSGVGTSLGAQHF; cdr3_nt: TGCGCCAGCTCCGGAGTCGGGACAAGCTTAGGGGCCCAGCATTTT
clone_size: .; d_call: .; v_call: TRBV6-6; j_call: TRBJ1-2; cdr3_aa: CATKDSPYGYTF; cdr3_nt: TGTGCCACCAAGGACAGTCCCTATGGATACACCTTC
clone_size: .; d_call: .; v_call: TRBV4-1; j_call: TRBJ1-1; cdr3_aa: CASSHGPEAFF; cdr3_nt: TGTGCCAGCAGCCACGGGCCCGAAGCTTTCTTT
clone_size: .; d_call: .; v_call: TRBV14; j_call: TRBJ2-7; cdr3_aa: CASSPSPTESTYEQYF; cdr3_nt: TGTGCCAGCAGCCCATCCCCAACTGAATCCACCTACGAGCAGTACTTC
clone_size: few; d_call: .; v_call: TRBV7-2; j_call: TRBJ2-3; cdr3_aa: CASSLTDTDTQYF; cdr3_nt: TGTGCCAGCAGCTTAACGGACACAGATACGCAGTATTTT
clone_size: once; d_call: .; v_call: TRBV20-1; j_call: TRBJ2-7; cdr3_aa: CSARIGGASGNYEQYF; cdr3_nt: TGCAGTGCCCGGATAGGGGGGGCTAGCGGAAACTACGAGCAGTACTTC
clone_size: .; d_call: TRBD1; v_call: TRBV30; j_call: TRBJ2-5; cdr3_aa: CAWSGTGWETQYF; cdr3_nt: TGTGCCTGGAGTGGGACAGGGTGGGAGACCCAGTACTTC
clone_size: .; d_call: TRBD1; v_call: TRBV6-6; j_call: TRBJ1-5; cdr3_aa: CASSGTGGSNQPQHF; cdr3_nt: TGTGCCAGCAGCGGGACAGGGGGTAGCAATCAGCCCCAGCATTTT
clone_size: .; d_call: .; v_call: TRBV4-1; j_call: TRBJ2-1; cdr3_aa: CASSHLRSSYNEQFF; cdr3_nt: TGCGCCAGCAGCCATTTGAGGAGCTCCTACAATGAGCAGTTCTTC
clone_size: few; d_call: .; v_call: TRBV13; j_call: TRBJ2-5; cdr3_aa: CASSPPEPGGQETQYF; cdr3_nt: TGTGCCAGCAGCCCCCCGGAACCTGGGGGTCAAGAGACCCAGTACTTC
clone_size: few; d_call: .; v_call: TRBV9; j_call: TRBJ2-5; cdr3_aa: CASSVSVVSDETQYF; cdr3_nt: TGTGCCAGCAGCGTATCCGTGGTATCTGACGAGACCCAGTACTTC
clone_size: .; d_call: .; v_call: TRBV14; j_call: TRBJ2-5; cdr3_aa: CASSQEPLNEQYF; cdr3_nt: TGTGCCAGCAGCCAAGAACCCCTCAATGAGCAGTACTTC
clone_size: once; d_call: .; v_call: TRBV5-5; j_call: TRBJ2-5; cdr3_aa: CASSPTPGTQTGETQYF; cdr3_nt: TGTGCCAGCAGCCCTACACCCGGGACTCAAACCGGGGAGACCCAGTACTTC
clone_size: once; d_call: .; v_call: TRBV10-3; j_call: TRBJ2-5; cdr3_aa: CAISDRTEETQYF; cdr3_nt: TGTGCCATCAGCGACAGAACTGAGGAGACCCAGTACTTC
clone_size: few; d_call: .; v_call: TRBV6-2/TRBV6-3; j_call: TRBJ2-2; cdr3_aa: CASSYVVTGELFF; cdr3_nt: TGTGCCAGCAGTTACGTAGTCACCGGGGAGCTGTTTTTT
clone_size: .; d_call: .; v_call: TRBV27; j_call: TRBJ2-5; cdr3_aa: CASSDLTRGEETQYF; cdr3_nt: TGTGCCAGCAGCGACCTGACTAGGGGGGAAGAGACCCAGTACTTC
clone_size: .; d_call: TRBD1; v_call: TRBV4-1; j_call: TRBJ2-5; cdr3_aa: CASSQDSPDRGQETQYF; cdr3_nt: TGCGCCAGCAGCCAAGATTCGCCCGACAGGGGTCAAGAGACCCAGTACTTC
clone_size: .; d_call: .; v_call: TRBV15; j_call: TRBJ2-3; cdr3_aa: CATSREWGEDTQYF; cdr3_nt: TGTGCCACCAGCAGAGAATGGGGGGAAGATACGCAGTATTTT
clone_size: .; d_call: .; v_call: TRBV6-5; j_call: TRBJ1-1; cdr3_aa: CASSHRDPRKAFF; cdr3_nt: TGTGCCAGCAGTCACCGGGACCCAAGGAAGGCTTTCTTT
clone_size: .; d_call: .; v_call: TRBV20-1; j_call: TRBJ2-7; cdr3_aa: CSANAGIHEQYF; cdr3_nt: TGCAGTGCTAACGCGGGTATCCACGAGCAGTACTTC
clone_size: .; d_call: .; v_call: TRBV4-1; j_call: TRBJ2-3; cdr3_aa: CASSQGIWDTQYF; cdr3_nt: TGCGCCAGCAGCCAAGGTATATGGGATACGCAGTATTTT
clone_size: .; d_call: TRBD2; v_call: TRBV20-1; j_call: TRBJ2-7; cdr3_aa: CSARGPGGPSGSAYEQYF; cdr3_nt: TGCAGTGCTAGAGGACCCGGGGGGCCTAGCGGGAGTGCCTACGAGCAGTACTTC
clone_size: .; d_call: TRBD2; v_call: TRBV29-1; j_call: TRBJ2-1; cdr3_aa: CSAGGGGAFSNEQFF; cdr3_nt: TGCAGCGCCGGGGGCGGGGGGGCATTTAGCAATGAGCAGTTCTTC
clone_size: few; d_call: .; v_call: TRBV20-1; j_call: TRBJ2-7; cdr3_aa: CSAPSSIHEQYF; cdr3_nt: TGCAGTGCCCCGAGTAGTATCCACGAGCAGTACTTC
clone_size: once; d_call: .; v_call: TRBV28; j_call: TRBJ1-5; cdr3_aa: CASSLSKGPSMDQPQHF; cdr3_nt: TGTGCCAGCAGTTTATCTAAGGGACCGAGCATGGATCAGCCCCAGCATTTT
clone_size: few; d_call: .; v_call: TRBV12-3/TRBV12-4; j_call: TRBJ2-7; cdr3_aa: CASSLVTASYEQYF; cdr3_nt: TGTGCCAGCAGTTTAGTCACAGCGTCTTACGAGCAGTACTTC
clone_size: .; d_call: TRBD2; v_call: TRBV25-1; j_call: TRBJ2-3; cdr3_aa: CASTRGAGRTDTQYF; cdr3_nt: TGTGCCAGTACGCGGGGGGCAGGGCGCACAGATACGCAGTATTTT
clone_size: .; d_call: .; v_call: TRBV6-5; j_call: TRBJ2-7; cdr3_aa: CASSFGREETYEQYF; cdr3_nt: TGTGCCAGCAGTTTCGGCCGCGAGGAAACCTACGAGCAGTACTTC
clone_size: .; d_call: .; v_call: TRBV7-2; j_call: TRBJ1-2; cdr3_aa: CASSWGRQDNYGYTF; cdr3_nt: TGTGCCAGCAGCTGGGGAAGACAGGACAACTATGGCTACACCTTC
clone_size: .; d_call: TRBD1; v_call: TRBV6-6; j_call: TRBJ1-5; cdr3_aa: CASSLTGKGNQPQHF; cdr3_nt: TGTGCCAGCAGTCTGACAGGGAAAGGCAATCAGCCCCAGCATTTT
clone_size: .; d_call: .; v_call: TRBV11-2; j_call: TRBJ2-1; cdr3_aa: CASSFTRWGGDEQFF; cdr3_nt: TGTGCCAGCAGCTTTACCAGGTGGGGTGGGGATGAGCAGTTCTTC
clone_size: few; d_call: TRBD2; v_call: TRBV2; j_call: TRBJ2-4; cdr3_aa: CASSDLAGGAKNIQYF; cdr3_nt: TGTGCCAGCAGTGATTTAGCGGGGGGAGCCAAAAACATTCAGTACTTC
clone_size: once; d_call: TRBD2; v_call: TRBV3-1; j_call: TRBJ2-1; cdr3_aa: CASSQASGSWDEQFF; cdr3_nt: TGTGCCAGCAGCCAAGCTAGCGGGAGTTGGGATGAGCAGTTCTTC
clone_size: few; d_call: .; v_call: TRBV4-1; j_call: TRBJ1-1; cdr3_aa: CASSMGMNTEAFF; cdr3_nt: TGCGCCAGCAGTATGGGGATGAACACTGAAGCTTTCTTT
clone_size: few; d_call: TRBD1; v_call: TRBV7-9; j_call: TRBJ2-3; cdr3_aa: CASSPRSGQGTDTQYF; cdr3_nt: TGTGCCAGCAGCCCCAGGTCAGGACAGGGAACAGATACGCAGTATTTT
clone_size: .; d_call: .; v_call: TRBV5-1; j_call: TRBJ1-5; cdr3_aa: CASGTGDSNQPQHF; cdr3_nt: TGCGCCAGCGGGACTGGGGATAGCAATCAGCCCCAGCATTTT
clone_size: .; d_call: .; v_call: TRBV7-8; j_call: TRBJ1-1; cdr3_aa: CASSSRLGMNTEAFF; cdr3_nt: TGTGCCAGCAGCTCCAGGCTTGGGATGAACACTGAAGCTTTCTTT
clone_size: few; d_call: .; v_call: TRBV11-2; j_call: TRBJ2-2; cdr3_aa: CASSSWDALFF; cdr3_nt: TGTGCCAGCAGCTCATGGGACGCGCTGTTTTTT
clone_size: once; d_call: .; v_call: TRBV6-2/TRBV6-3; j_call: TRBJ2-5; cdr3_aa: CASTQRAYETQYF; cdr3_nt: TGTGCCAGCACCCAGCGGGCATATGAGACCCAGTACTTC
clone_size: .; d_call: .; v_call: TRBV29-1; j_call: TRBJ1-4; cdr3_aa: CSVVSPENEKLFF; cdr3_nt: TGCAGCGTTGTATCCCCTGAAAATGAAAAACTGTTTTTT
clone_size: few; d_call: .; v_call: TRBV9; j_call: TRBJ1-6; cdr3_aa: CASSVGAGNSPLHF; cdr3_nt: TGTGCCAGCAGCGTAGGAGCAGGGAATTCACCCCTCCACTTT
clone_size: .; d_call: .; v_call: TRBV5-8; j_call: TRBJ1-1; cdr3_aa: CASSFQPTAENTEAFF; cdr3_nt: TGTGCCAGCAGCTTCCAGCCGACCGCTGAGAACACTGAAGCTTTCTTT